This is a list of T cell receptor beta chains from one sample in a study of T-cell reconstitution after alpha-beta-depleted transplantation in children. TCRdb re-called the PCR reads with MiXCR, one entry per CDR3 protein. The repertoire includes about 540,000 distinct CDR3 sequences, approximately 20% of them detected once, and roughly 3.3% sits in the top ten. The sample in question was PBMCs from the stem cell graft donor, obtained from the stem cell graft. These receptors originate from a human donor who donated a stem cell graft to a child with acute lymphoblastic leukemia. CDR3s include the opening cysteine and the closing phenylalanine or tryptophan. The order of the fields is V gene, J gene, D gene, clone size, CDR3 DNA, CDR3 protein. D genes are given only for firm matches. Expanded clones get a size class; other rows say once, few or many, or leave the size out.

v_call: TRBV15
j_call: TRBJ2-1
d_call: .
clone_size: few
cdr3_nt: TGTGCCACCAGCAGAGTCCCGGGACTTACCTTCAATGAGCAGTTCTTC
cdr3_aa: CATSRVPGLTFNEQFF

v_call: TRBV5-6
j_call: TRBJ2-7
d_call: TRBD1
clone_size: few
cdr3_nt: TGTGCCAGCAGCGTCACCGGGACAGATTCCTGGGCCTTCTACGAGCAGTACTTC
cdr3_aa: CASSVTGTDSWAFYEQYF

v_call: TRBV7-6
j_call: TRBJ2-7
d_call: .
clone_size: .
cdr3_nt: TGTGCCAGCAGCAGGGACCGGGACCGTTCCTACGAGCAGTACTTC
cdr3_aa: CASSRDRDRSYEQYF

v_call: TRBV7-3
j_call: TRBJ2-3
d_call: .
clone_size: .
cdr3_nt: TGTGCCAGCGCAGGGAAGTTATCCCCCTCTGGCACAGATACGCAGTATTTT
cdr3_aa: CASAGKLSPSGTDTQYF

v_call: TRBV7-8
j_call: TRBJ2-1
d_call: TRBD2
clone_size: few
cdr3_nt: TGTGCCAGCACCCTGCTCCAGGTAGCGGGAGTTCTATCCTACAATGAGCAGTTCTTC
cdr3_aa: CASTLLQVAGVLSYNEQFF

v_call: TRBV12-3/TRBV12-4
j_call: TRBJ2-3
d_call: TRBD2
clone_size: few
cdr3_nt: TGTGCCAGCAGTCGAGCGGGAGGGTTCACAGATACGCAGTATTTT
cdr3_aa: CASSRAGGFTDTQYF

v_call: TRBV20-1
j_call: TRBJ2-7
d_call: TRBD2
clone_size: .
cdr3_nt: TGCAGTGCTACAGTGAGCGGGGCTGGGTCCTACGAGCAGTACTTC
cdr3_aa: CSATVSGAGSYEQYF

v_call: TRBV24-1
j_call: TRBJ2-3
d_call: .
clone_size: .
cdr3_nt: TGTGCCACCAGTGAAAGGGCCGACACAGATACGCAGTATTTT
cdr3_aa: CATSERADTDTQYF

v_call: TRBV5-1
j_call: TRBJ2-3
d_call: .
clone_size: many
cdr3_nt: TGCGCCAGCAGCTTGGTTAGGCCGGCAGATACGCAGTATTTT
cdr3_aa: CASSLVRPADTQYF

v_call: TRBV6-1
j_call: TRBJ1-1
d_call: .
clone_size: .
cdr3_nt: TGTGCCAGCAGGACTTGGACGGCCTCCCAAAACACTGAAGCTTTCTTT
cdr3_aa: CASRTWTASQNTEAFF

v_call: TRBV6-1
j_call: TRBJ2-3
d_call: TRBD2
clone_size: few
cdr3_nt: TGTGCCAGCAGTGAAAGGAGAGCGGGAGGGAGCACAGATACGCAGTATTTT
cdr3_aa: CASSERRAGGSTDTQYF

v_call: TRBV29-1
j_call: TRBJ2-1
d_call: .
clone_size: .
cdr3_nt: TGCAGCGTTGAAGACCCTAGGGGGGGTTACAATGAGCAGTTCTTC
cdr3_aa: CSVEDPRGGYNEQFF

v_call: TRBV14
j_call: TRBJ2-6
d_call: .
clone_size: .
cdr3_nt: TGTGCCAGCAGCCAAGGGCTATCTGGGGCCAACGGCCTGACTTTC
cdr3_aa: CASSQGLSGANGLTF

v_call: TRBV20-1
j_call: TRBJ2-7
d_call: .
clone_size: .
cdr3_nt: TGCAGTGCTAGAAGTCGGGAATGGAGCTCCTACGAGCAGTACTTC
cdr3_aa: CSARSREWSSYEQYF

v_call: TRBV5-1
j_call: TRBJ2-1
d_call: .
clone_size: few
cdr3_nt: TGCGCCAGCAGCTTTAACAGAGCCAATGAGCAGTTCTTC
cdr3_aa: CASSFNRANEQFF

v_call: TRBV5-4
j_call: TRBJ2-2
d_call: .
clone_size: .
cdr3_nt: TGTGCCAGCAGCTCGGATGCCGACCTAGCATGGCCCTACACCGGGGAGCTGTTTTTT
cdr3_aa: CASSSDADLAWPYTGELFF

v_call: TRBV9
j_call: TRBJ2-7
d_call: .
clone_size: few
cdr3_nt: TGTGCCAGCAGCGTAGGTCGGGCCGGGAACGAGCAGTACTTC
cdr3_aa: CASSVGRAGNEQYF

v_call: TRBV14
j_call: TRBJ2-7
d_call: .
clone_size: few
cdr3_nt: TGTGCCAGCAGCCAAGGCAAGGGGGTAGCCTACGAGCAGTACTTC
cdr3_aa: CASSQGKGVAYEQYF

v_call: TRBV27
j_call: TRBJ2-3
d_call: .
clone_size: .
cdr3_nt: TGTGCCAGCAGTTTACAGGGGACGACGGTTTCAGATACGCAGTATTTT
cdr3_aa: CASSLQGTTVSDTQYF

v_call: TRBV12-3/TRBV12-4
j_call: TRBJ1-5
d_call: .
clone_size: few
cdr3_nt: TGTGCCAGCAGTTTGATTGACAGCAATCAGCCCCAGCATTTT
cdr3_aa: CASSLIDSNQPQHF

v_call: TRBV5-5
j_call: TRBJ2-4
d_call: .
clone_size: few
cdr3_nt: TGTGCCAGCAGCTTGGAAGCGGTACAAAACATTCAGTACTTC
cdr3_aa: CASSLEAVQNIQYF

v_call: TRBV20-1
j_call: TRBJ2-7
d_call: TRBD1
clone_size: .
cdr3_nt: TGCAGTGCTAGAGGGGACAGGTTCTGGTACGAGCAGTACTTC
cdr3_aa: CSARGDRFWYEQYF

v_call: TRBV5-1
j_call: TRBJ2-6
d_call: .
clone_size: .
cdr3_nt: TGCGCCAGCAGCTTGGTGACCGGGGGCTCTGGGGCCAACGTCCTGACTTTC
cdr3_aa: CASSLVTGGSGANVLTF

v_call: TRBV20-1
j_call: TRBJ2-7
d_call: .
clone_size: few
cdr3_nt: TGCAGTGCTAGGGTCCGAATGAGCTACGAGCAGTACTTC
cdr3_aa: CSARVRMSYEQYF

v_call: TRBV3-1
j_call: TRBJ2-3
d_call: .
clone_size: .
cdr3_nt: TGTGCCAGCAGCCAATCCGAGGCCCCAGATACGCAGTATTTT
cdr3_aa: CASSQSEAPDTQYF

v_call: TRBV7-8
j_call: TRBJ2-1
d_call: .
clone_size: .
cdr3_nt: TGTGCCAGTATCGGGTATAGCTCCTACAATGAGCAGTTCTTC
cdr3_aa: CASIGYSSYNEQFF

v_call: TRBV2
j_call: TRBJ1-2
d_call: .
clone_size: .
cdr3_nt: TGTGCCAGCAGTCAGACAGGATCTAACTATGGCTACACCTTC
cdr3_aa: CASSQTGSNYGYTF

v_call: TRBV7-6
j_call: TRBJ2-3
d_call: TRBD2
clone_size: .
cdr3_nt: TGTGCCAGCAGCCTAGGACTAGCGGGAGGGCCCGGGGCAGATACGCAGTATTTT
cdr3_aa: CASSLGLAGGPGADTQYF

v_call: TRBV7-8
j_call: TRBJ2-1
d_call: TRBD2
clone_size: .
cdr3_nt: TGTGCCAGCAGCTTGAGGACTAGCGGGAGAAGGAATGAGCAGTTCTTC
cdr3_aa: CASSLRTSGRRNEQFF

v_call: TRBV29-1
j_call: TRBJ1-2
d_call: .
clone_size: few
cdr3_nt: TGCAGCGTTGAAACCAGAGCAAACGGCTACACCTTC
cdr3_aa: CSVETRANGYTF

v_call: TRBV12-3/TRBV12-4
j_call: TRBJ2-2
d_call: .
clone_size: few
cdr3_nt: TGTGCCAGCAGTCCAGGGGGGGAGCTGTTTTTT
cdr3_aa: CASSPGGELFF

v_call: TRBV5-1
j_call: TRBJ2-3
d_call: .
clone_size: few
cdr3_nt: TGCGCCAGCAGCCCGGACTCCTTCCACGGGGATACGCAGTATTTT
cdr3_aa: CASSPDSFHGDTQYF

v_call: TRBV15
j_call: TRBJ2-3
d_call: .
clone_size: few
cdr3_nt: TGTGCCACCAGCAGAGACAGGGCCACAGATACGCAGTATTTT
cdr3_aa: CATSRDRATDTQYF

v_call: TRBV12-3/TRBV12-4
j_call: TRBJ2-2
d_call: .
clone_size: few
cdr3_nt: TGTGCCAGCAGTCCTCTCGATTGGTGGGGGCAACCAAACACCGGGGAGCTGTTTTTT
cdr3_aa: CASSPLDWWGQPNTGELFF

v_call: TRBV5-1
j_call: TRBJ2-1
d_call: TRBD2
clone_size: few
cdr3_nt: TGCGCCAGCAAAGGGGGACTAGCCTACAATGAGCAGTTCTTC
cdr3_aa: CASKGGLAYNEQFF

v_call: TRBV3-1
j_call: TRBJ2-2
d_call: .
clone_size: .
cdr3_nt: TGTGCCAGCAGCCAAGTCGCCCTCACCGGGGAGCTGTTTTTT
cdr3_aa: CASSQVALTGELFF

v_call: TRBV11-2
j_call: TRBJ2-7
d_call: TRBD1
clone_size: .
cdr3_nt: TGTGCCAGCAGCGACGGGACAGCCTACGAGCAGTACTTC
cdr3_aa: CASSDGTAYEQYF

v_call: TRBV11-1
j_call: TRBJ2-1
d_call: TRBD2
clone_size: .
cdr3_nt: TGTGCCAGCAGCCCGACCGGTCTACTAGCGGCGATATACAATGAGCAGTTCTTC
cdr3_aa: CASSPTGLLAAIYNEQFF

v_call: TRBV10-2
j_call: TRBJ2-1
d_call: TRBD2
clone_size: once
cdr3_nt: TGCGCCAGCAGTCCCCTACTAGCGGGCCGCTACAATGAGCAGTTCTTC
cdr3_aa: CASSPLLAGRYNEQFF

v_call: TRBV12-3/TRBV12-4
j_call: TRBJ2-7
d_call: .
clone_size: few
cdr3_nt: TGTGCCAGCAGTTTGTGGTCCTACGAGCAGTACTTC
cdr3_aa: CASSLWSYEQYF

v_call: TRBV5-1
j_call: TRBJ2-6
d_call: TRBD1
clone_size: .
cdr3_nt: TGCGCCAGCAGCTTGGCGGGACAGGGTAGCAATCCTGGGGCCAACGTCCTGACTTTC
cdr3_aa: CASSLAGQGSNPGANVLTF

v_call: TRBV4-1
j_call: TRBJ2-2
d_call: TRBD2
clone_size: few
cdr3_nt: TGCGCCAGCAGCCAAGTCCCGCTAGCGGGAGTATACACCGGGGAGCTGTTTTTT
cdr3_aa: CASSQVPLAGVYTGELFF

v_call: TRBV20-1
j_call: TRBJ2-4
d_call: .
clone_size: .
cdr3_nt: TGCAGTGCTAGAGCCCCCTCAGGGGTAGGGGGGAGATCGGGGGCCAAAAACATTCAGTACTTC
cdr3_aa: CSARAPSGVGGRSGAKNIQYF

v_call: TRBV7-2
j_call: TRBJ2-7
d_call: .
clone_size: .
cdr3_nt: TGTGCCAGCAGCTCGCTAGCACCGGGACAGCGGGCCTACGAGCAGTACTTC
cdr3_aa: CASSSLAPGQRAYEQYF

v_call: TRBV5-1
j_call: TRBJ1-3
d_call: .
clone_size: .
cdr3_nt: TGCGCCAGCAGCTTGGAAGGTACAGGAAACACCATATATTTT
cdr3_aa: CASSLEGTGNTIYF

v_call: TRBV9
j_call: TRBJ1-1
d_call: .
clone_size: few
cdr3_nt: .
cdr3_aa: CASSFGPGPQLGTEAFF

v_call: TRBV19
j_call: TRBJ1-3
d_call: .
clone_size: .
cdr3_nt: TGTGCCAGTAAGCCGAATCTAATCTCTGGAAACACCATATATTTT
cdr3_aa: CASKPNLISGNTIYF

v_call: TRBV12-3/TRBV12-4
j_call: TRBJ2-2
d_call: .
clone_size: many
cdr3_nt: TGTGCCAGCAGACCGAGGGCGACCAACACCGGGGAGCTGTTTTTT
cdr3_aa: CASRPRATNTGELFF

v_call: TRBV14
j_call: TRBJ2-1
d_call: .
clone_size: .
cdr3_nt: TGTGCCAGCAGCCAAGAGTCCGCCCGGACCCAAATGGCCGATGAGCAGTTCTTC
cdr3_aa: CASSQESARTQMADEQFF

v_call: TRBV12-3/TRBV12-4
j_call: TRBJ2-3
d_call: TRBD2
clone_size: few
cdr3_nt: TGTGCCAGCAGCGACCCATCGACTAGCGGGAGGCCGGCGCAGTATTTT
cdr3_aa: CASSDPSTSGRPAQYF

v_call: TRBV4-1
j_call: TRBJ1-1
d_call: .
clone_size: .
cdr3_nt: TGCGCCAGCAGCCAAGAAGGGGGAAGTGGCACTGAAGCTTTCTTT
cdr3_aa: CASSQEGGSGTEAFF

v_call: TRBV12-3/TRBV12-4
j_call: TRBJ2-1
d_call: .
clone_size: many
cdr3_nt: TGTGCCAGCAGTTTCCAGGGCCTAATGCACAATGAGCAGTTCTTC
cdr3_aa: CASSFQGLMHNEQFF